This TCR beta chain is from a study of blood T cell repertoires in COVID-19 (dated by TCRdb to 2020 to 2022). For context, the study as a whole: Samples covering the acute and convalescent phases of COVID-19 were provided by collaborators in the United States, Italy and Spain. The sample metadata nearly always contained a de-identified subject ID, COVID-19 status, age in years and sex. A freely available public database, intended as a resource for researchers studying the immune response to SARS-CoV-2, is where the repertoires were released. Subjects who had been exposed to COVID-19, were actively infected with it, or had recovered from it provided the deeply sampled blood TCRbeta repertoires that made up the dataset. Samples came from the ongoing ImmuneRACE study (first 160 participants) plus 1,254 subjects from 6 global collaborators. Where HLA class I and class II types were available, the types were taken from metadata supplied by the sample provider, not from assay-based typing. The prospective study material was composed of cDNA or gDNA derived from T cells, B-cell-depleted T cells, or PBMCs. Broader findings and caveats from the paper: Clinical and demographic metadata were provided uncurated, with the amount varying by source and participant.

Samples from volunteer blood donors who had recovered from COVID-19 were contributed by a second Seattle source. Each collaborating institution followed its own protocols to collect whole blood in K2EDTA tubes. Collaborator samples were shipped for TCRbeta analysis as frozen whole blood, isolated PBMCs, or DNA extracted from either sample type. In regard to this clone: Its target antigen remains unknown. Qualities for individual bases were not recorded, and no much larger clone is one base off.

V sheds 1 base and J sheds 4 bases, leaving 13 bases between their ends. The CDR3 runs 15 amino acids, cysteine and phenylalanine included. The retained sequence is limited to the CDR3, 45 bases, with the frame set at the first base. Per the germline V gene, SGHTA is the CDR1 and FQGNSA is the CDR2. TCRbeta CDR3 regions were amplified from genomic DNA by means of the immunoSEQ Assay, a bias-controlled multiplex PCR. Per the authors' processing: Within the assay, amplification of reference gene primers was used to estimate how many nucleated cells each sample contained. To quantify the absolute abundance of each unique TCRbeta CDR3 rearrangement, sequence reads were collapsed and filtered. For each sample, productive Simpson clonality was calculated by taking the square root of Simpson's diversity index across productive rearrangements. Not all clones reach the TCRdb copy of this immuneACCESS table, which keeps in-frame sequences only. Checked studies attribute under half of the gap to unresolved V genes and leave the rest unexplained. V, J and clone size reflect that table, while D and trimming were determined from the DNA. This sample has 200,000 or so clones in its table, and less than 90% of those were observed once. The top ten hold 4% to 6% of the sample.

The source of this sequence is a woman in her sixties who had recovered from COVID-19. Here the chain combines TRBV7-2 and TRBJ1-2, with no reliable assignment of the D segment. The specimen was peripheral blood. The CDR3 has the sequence CASSLVWSTSYGYTF. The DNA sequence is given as TGTGCCAGCAGCTTAGTTTGGAGCACCAGCTATGGCTACACCTTC.